This TCR beta chain was documented in a study of control samples from healthy donors and cancer patients. Sequencing was performed with immunoSEQ multiplex PCR; in TCRdb, only in-frame clones are kept and a portion is missing. The data show some 150,000 clones, with 96% seen just once and over 0.9% held by the top ten. CDR1 and CDR2 (germline): MNHEY, SVGAGI. This CDR3 is built from 12 residues. Trimming took off 8 bases at V and 5 bases at J, with 12 bases between the two ends. In this sample, this clone turned up a few times. This chain joins TRBV6-5 and TRBJ1-1; a weak D match, TRBD1 (5 bases). This receptor was taken from a woman aged 30 to 39 in good health. The source material was blood. CDR3 in amino acids: CASHRGGTEAFF. The DNA of the CDR3 is TGTGCCAGCCATCGTGGGGGTACTGAAGCTTTCTTT.